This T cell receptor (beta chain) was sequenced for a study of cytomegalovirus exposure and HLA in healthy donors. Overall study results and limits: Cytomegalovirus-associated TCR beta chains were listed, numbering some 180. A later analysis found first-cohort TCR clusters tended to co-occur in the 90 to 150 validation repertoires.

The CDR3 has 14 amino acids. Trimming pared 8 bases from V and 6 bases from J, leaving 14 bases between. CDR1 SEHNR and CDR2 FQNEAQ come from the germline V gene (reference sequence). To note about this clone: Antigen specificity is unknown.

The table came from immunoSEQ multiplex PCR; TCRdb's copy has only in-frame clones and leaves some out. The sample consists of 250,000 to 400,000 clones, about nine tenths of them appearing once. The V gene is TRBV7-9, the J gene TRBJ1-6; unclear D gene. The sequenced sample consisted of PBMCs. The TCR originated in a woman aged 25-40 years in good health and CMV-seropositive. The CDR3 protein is CASGRWELNSPLHF. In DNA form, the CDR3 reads TGTGCCAGCGGGCGGTGGGAGCTTAATTCACCCCTCCACTTT.